The source of this T cell receptor beta chain is a study of OX40 agonist ivuxolimab in advanced cancers. Study in general: One patient with hepatocellular carcinoma and two with cutaneous melanoma, three in all, had partial responses.

About this clone: Its antigen is as yet unknown.

Blood sampling took place at baseline, cycle 4 day 1, and cycle 7 day 1. Unmatched junction bases numbered 2, after V lost 2 bases and J lost 7 bases. This CDR3 has 14 amino acids. The germline gives CDR1 MRHNA, CDR2 SNTAGT. Generated by immunoSEQ multiplex PCR, the TCRdb table keeps only in-frame clones and is missing some. The data contain 30,000 to 35,000 clones, roughly 80% of them singletons. Points from the study as a whole: The study observed clonal expansion of CD4+ and CD8+ blood T cells by week 6 at 0.1 to 3.0 mg/kg.

The input for sequencing was CD4+ or CD8+ T cells sorted from blood, taken in a trial of the OX40 agonist ivuxolimab. The V gene is TRBV6-4, the J gene TRBJ2-2; TRBD2 aligns across 9 bases. The receptor was isolated from an adult with an advanced solid tumor such as melanoma, head and neck, liver or kidney cancer. The CDR3 loop reads CASSDELAGGELFF. The CDR3 nucleotides read TGTGCCAGCAGTGACGAACTAGCGGGCGGGGAGCTGTTTTTT.